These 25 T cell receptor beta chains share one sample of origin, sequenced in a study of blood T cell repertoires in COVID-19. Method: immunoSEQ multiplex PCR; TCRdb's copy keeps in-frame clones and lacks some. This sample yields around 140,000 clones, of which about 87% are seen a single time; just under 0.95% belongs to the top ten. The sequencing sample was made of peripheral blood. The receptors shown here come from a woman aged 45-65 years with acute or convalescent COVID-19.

The CDR3 is CSVLTGASYEQYF. CDR3 bases: TGCAGCGTACTGACAGGGGCATCCTACGAGCAGTACTTC. The chain links TRBV29-1 to TRBJ2-7, with 8 bases aligning to TRBD1. The length of the CDR3 is 13 residues. Germline CDR1 and CDR2: SQVTM and ANQGSEA. V shed 6 bases and J 1 base; nucleotides not matched to a gene: 5.

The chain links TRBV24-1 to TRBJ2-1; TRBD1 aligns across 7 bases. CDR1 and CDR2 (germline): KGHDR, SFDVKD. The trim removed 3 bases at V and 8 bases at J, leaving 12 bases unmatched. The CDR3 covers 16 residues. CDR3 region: CATSDLVGGRRDEQFF. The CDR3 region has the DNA TGTGCCACCAGTGATCTGGTAGGGGGCCGTAGGGATGAGCAGTTCTTC.

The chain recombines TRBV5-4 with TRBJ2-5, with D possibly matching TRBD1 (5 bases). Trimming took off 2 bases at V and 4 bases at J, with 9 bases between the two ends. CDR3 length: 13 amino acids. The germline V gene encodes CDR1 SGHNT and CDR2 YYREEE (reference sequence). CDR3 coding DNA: TGTGCCAGCAGCTTACAAGGGGTAGAGACCCAGTACTTC. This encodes CASSLQGVETQYF.

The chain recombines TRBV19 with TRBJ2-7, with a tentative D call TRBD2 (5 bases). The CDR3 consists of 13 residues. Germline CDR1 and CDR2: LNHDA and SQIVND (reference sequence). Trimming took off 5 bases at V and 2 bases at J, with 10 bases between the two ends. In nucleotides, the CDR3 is TGTGCCAGTAGTTTCGGACTCCCCTACGAGCAGTACTTC. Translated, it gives CASSFGLPYEQYF.

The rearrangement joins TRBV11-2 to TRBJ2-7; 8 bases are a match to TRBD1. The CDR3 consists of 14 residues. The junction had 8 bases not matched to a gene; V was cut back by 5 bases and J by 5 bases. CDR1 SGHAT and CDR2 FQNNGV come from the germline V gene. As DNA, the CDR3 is TGTGCCAGCAGCCGCTTGGACAGGGTCCACGAGCAGTACTTC. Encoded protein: CASSRLDRVHEQYF.

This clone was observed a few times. The CDR3 here is CASSLGAGAQPQHF. For the CDR3, the DNA is TGTGCCAGCAGCTTAGGAGCGGGGGCTCAGCCCCAGCATTTT. The chain carries TRBV11-2 and TRBJ1-5; D possibly corresponds to TRBD1 (6 bases). V was shortened by 1 base and J by 6 bases, with 10 bases between the two germline ends. The CDR3 sequence is 14 residues long. The germline gives CDR1 SGHAT, CDR2 FQNNGV.

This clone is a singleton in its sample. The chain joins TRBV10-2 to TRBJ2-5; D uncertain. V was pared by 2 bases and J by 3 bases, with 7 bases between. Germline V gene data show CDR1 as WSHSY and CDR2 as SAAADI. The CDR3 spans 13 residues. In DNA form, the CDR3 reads TGCGCCAGCAGTGAGCAGTTGGAAGAGACCCAGTACTTC. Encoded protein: CASSEQLEETQYF.

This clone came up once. CDR3 loop: CASSLRFSGGDEPGELFF. DNA for the CDR3: TGCGCCAGCAGCTTACGGTTTTCGGGGGGAGACGAACCCGGGGAGCTGTTTTTT. This rearrangement joins TRBV5-1 to TRBJ2-2, with 7 bases aligning to TRBD2. V lost 2 bases to trimming and J lost 6 bases; unmatched junction nucleotides: 16. Germline-derived CDR1 and CDR2 are SGHRS and YFSETQ. The CDR3 runs 18 residues.

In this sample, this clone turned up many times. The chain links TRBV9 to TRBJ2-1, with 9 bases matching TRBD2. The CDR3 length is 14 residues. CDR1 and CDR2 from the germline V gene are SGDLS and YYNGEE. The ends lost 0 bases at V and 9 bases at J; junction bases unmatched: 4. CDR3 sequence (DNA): TGTGCCAGCAGCGTAGGCGCTAGCGGGGTTGAGCAGTTCTTC. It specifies CASSVGASGVEQFF.

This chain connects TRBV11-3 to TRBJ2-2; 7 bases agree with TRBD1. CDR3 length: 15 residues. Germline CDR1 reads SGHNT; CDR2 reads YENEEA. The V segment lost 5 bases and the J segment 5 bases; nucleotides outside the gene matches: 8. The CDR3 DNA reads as TGTGCCAGCAGCCCTAGACAGGGTTTAACCGGGGAGCTGTTTTTT. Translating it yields CASSPRQGLTGELFF.

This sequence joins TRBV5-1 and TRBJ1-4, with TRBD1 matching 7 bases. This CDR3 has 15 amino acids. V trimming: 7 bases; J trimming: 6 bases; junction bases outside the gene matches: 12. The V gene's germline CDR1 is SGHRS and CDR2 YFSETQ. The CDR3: CASRLGGRQDEKLFF. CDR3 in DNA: TGCGCCAGCCGATTAGGGGGCCGCCAAGATGAAAAACTGTTTTTT.

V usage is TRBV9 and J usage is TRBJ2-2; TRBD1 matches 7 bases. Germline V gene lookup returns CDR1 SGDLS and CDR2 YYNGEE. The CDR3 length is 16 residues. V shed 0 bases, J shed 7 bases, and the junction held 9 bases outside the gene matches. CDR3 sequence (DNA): TGTGCCAGCAGCGTAGGGGTACAGGGGTGGAGCGGGGAGCTGTTTTTT. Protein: CASSVGVQGWSGELFF.

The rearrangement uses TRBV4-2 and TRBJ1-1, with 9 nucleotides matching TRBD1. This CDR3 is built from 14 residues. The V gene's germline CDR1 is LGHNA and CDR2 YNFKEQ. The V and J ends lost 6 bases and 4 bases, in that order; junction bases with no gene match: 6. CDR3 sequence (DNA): TGTGCCAGCAGTCCCCCGACAGGGGGCACTGAAGCTTTCTTT. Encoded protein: CASSPPTGGTEAFF.

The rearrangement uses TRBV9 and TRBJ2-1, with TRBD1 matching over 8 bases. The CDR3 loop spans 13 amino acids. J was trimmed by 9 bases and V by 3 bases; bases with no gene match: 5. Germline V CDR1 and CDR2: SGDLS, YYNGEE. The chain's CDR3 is CASSDIQGGEQFF. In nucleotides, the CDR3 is TGTGCCAGCAGCGATATACAGGGGGGTGAGCAGTTCTTC.

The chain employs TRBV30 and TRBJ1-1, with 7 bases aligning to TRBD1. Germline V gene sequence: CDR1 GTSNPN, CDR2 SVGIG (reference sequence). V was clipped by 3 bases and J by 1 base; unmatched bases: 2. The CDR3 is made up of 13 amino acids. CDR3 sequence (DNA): TGTGCCTGGAGGAGGACAGGGAACACTGAAGCTTTCTTT. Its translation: CAWRRTGNTEAFF.

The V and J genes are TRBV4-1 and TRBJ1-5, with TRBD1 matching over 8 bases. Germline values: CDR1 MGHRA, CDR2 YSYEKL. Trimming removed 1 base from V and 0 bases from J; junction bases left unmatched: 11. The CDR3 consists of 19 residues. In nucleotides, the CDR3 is TGCGCCAGCAGCCAAGGGTACAGGGGGAGGTTATATAGCAATCAGCCCCAGCATTTT. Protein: CASSQGYRGRLYSNQPQHF.

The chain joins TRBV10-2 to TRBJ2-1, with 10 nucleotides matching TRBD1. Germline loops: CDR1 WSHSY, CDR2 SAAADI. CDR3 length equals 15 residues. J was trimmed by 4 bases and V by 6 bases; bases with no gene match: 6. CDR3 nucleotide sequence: TGCGCCAGCAGCTCCGGGACAGGGGTATACAATGAGCAGTTCTTC. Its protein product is CASSSGTGVYNEQFF.

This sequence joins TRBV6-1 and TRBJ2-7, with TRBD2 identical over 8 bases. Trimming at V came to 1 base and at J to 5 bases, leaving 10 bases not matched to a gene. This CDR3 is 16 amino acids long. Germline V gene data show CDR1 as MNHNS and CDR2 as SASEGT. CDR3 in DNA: TGTGCCAGCAGTGAAGGGGAGACGGGGGGGCCAGACGAGCAGTACTTC. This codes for CASSEGETGGPDEQYF.

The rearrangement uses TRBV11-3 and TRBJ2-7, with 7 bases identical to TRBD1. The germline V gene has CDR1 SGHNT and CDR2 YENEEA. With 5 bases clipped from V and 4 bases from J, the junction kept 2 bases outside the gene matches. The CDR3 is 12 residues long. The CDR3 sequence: CASSLTGYEQYF. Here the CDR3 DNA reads TGTGCCAGCAGCCTGACAGGGTACGAGCAGTACTTC. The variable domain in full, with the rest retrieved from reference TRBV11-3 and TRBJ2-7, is EAGVVQSPRYKIIEKKQPVAFWCNPISGHNTLYWYLQNLGQGPELLIRYENEEAVDDSQLPKDRFSAERLKGVDSTLKIQPAELGDSAVYLCASSLTGYEQYFGPGTRLTVT.

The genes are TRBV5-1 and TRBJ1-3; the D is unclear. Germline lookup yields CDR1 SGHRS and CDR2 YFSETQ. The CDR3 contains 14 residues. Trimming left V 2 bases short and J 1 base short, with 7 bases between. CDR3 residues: CASSLTVSGNTIYF. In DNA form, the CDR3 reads TGCGCCAGCAGCTTAACGGTATCTGGAAACACCATATATTTT.

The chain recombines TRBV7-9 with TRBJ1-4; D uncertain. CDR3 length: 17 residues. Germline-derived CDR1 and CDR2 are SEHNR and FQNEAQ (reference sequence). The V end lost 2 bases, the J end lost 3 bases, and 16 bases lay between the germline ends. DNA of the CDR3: TGTGCCAGCAGCTTAAGTGGGGAGGGTCTGGCTAATGAAAAACTGTTTTTT. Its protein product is CASSLSGEGLANEKLFF.

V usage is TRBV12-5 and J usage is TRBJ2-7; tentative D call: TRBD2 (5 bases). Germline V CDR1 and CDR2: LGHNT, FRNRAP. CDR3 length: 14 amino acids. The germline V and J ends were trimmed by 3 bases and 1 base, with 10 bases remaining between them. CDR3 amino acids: CASGLAGVSYEQYF. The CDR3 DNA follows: TGTGCTAGTGGTTTAGCCGGGGTATCCTACGAGCAGTACTTC.

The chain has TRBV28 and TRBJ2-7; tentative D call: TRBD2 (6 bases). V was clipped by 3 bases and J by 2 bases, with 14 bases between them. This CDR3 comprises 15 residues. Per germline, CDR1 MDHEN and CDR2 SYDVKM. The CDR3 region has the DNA TGTGCCAGCAGTTTGAGGGACTTGGGGCCCTACGAGCAGTACTTC. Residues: CASSLRDLGPYEQYF.

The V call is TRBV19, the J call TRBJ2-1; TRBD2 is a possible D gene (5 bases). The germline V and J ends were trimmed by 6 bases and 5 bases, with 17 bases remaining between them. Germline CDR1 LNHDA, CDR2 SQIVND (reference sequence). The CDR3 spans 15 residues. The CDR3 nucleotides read TGTGCCAGTAGCTTCAGAGGAGGTAGGGACAATGAGCAGTTCTTC. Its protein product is CASSFRGGRDNEQFF.

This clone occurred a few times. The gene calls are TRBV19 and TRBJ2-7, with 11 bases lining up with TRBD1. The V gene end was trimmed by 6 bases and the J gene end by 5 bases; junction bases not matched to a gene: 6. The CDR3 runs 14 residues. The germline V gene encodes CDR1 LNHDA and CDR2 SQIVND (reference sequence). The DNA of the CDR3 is TGTGCCAGTAGAGGACAGGGGGCAGGCAACGAGCAGTACTTC. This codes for CASRGQGAGNEQYF. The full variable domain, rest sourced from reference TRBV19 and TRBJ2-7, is DGGITQSPKYLFRKEGQNVTLSCEQNLNHDAMYWYRQDPGQGLRLIYYSQIVNDFQKGDIAEGYSVSREKKESFPLTVTSAQKNPTAFYLCASRGQGAGNEQYFGPGTRLTVT.